This is a list of T cell receptor beta chains from one sample in a study of OX40 agonist ivuxolimab in advanced cancers. Clones were read by immunoSEQ multiplex PCR, and TCRdb kept only the in-frame ones, dropping some. The sample carries 37,000 or so clones, approximately 84% recorded once. This specimen consisted of CD4+ or CD8+ T cells sorted from blood, obtained in a trial of the OX40 agonist ivuxolimab. Receptors originate from an adult with an advanced solid tumor such as melanoma, head and neck, liver or kidney cancer. Each CDR3 is given with its conserved first and last residue. D genes are given only for firm matches. Only some rows state a clone size, as once, few, many or a class for expanded clones.

j_gene | v_gene | abundance | d_gene | CDR3aa | CDR3nt
TRBJ2-1 | TRBV10-3 | . | TRBD2 | CASSELAGSYNEQFF | TGTGCCAGCAGTGAACTAGCGGGCTCCTACAATGAGCAGTTCTTC
TRBJ1-4 | TRBV6-4 | . | . | CASSGPTNEKLFF | TGTGCCAGTTCAGGACCAACTAATGAAAAACTGTTTTTT
TRBJ2-7 | TRBV5-1 | . | TRBD1 | CASSPGQPLEQYF | TGCGCCAGCAGCCCGGGACAGCCGTTGGAGCAGTACTTC
TRBJ2-2 | TRBV27 | . | . | CASSLNPRFRELFF | TGTGCCAGCAGTTTAAATCCCCGTTTCAGGGAGCTGTTTTTT
TRBJ1-6 | TRBV19 | . | . | CASSMGRQYYNSPLHF | TGTGCCAGTAGTATGGGAAGACAGTACTATAATTCACCCCTCCACTTT
TRBJ2-7 | TRBV27 | . | . | CASMGARFHEQYF | TGTGCCAGCATGGGGGCCCGGTTCCACGAGCAGTACTTC
TRBJ2-7 | TRBV28 | once | . | CASSFDQIYEQYF | TGTGCCAGCAGTTTTGATCAGATCTACGAGCAGTACTTC
TRBJ1-1 | TRBV15 | . | . | CATSRGGGLDTEAFF | TGTGCCACCAGCAGAGGTGGGGGTCTGGACACTGAAGCTTTCTTT
TRBJ2-5 | TRBV10-3 | . | . | CAISEDQGQETQYF | TGTGCCATCAGTGAGGATCAGGGACAAGAGACCCAGTACTTC
TRBJ2-2 | TRBV5-6 | . | . | CASSLSLEGTGELFF | TGTGCCAGCAGCTTGTCACTAGAGGGTACCGGGGAGCTGTTTTTT
TRBJ1-5 | TRBV27 | . | . | CASSPPLSAQHF | TGTGCCAGCAGTCCCCCCTTGTCAGCCCAGCATTTT
TRBJ2-1 | TRBV9 | medium-sized | TRBD2 | CASSVASGGTSGDNEQFF | TGTGCCAGCAGCGTAGCGTCGGGGGGAACTAGCGGGGACAATGAGCAGTTCTTC
TRBJ1-2 | TRBV7-9 | . | . | CASRQGANYGYTF | TGTGCCAGCAGACAGGGAGCTAACTATGGCTACACCTTC
TRBJ2-7 | TRBV5-1 | . | . | CASSLAAQAYYEQYF | TGCGCCAGCAGCTTGGCCGCACAGGCCTACTACGAGCAGTACTTC
TRBJ1-4 | TRBV30 | . | TRBD1 | CAWDTGVTTNEKLFF | TGTGCCTGGGATACAGGGGTTACAACTAATGAAAAACTGTTTTTT
TRBJ1-5 | TRBV6-5 | . | . | CASSYGQLAQPQHF | TGTGCCAGCAGTTACGGACAGTTGGCTCAGCCCCAGCATTTT
TRBJ2-7 | TRBV5-4 | . | TRBD1 | CASRPGQGDLSYEQYF | TGTGCCAGCAGGCCGGGACAGGGAGATCTTTCCTACGAGCAGTACTTC
TRBJ2-2 | TRBV5-6 | once | . | CASSSLEPRNTGELFF | TGTGCCAGCAGCTCACTTGAACCCCGAAACACCGGGGAGCTGTTTTTT
TRBJ1-1 | TRBV19 | . | . | CASSIGGAGTEAFF | TGTGCCAGTAGTATAGGTGGGGCTGGCACTGAAGCTTTCTTT
TRBJ1-1 | TRBV15 | . | . | CATSRPLTVNTEAFF | TGTGCCACCAGCCGCCCTTTAACAGTGAACACTGAAGCTTTCTTT
TRBJ2-2 | TRBV11-2 | . | . | CASSFPGELFF | TGTGCCAGCAGCTTTCCCGGGGAGCTGTTTTTT
TRBJ2-1 | TRBV7-9 | . | . | CASSLALSGEQFF | TGTGCCAGCAGCTTAGCATTGTCTGGTGAGCAGTTCTTC